This T cell receptor beta chain is drawn from a study of CD4+ T cells in melanoma (dated by TCRdb to the early 2020s). Regarding the research as a whole: Neoantigen-specific CD4+ T cells in human melanoma were what the study investigated.

A distance of 12 bases separates the germline ends of V and J, which lose 5 bases and 6 bases respectively. The germline V gene specifies SGDLS as CDR1 and YYNGEE as CDR2. From its cysteine to its phenylalanine, the CDR3 spans 12 amino acids. Here the CDR3 DNA is all that survives: 36 bases in frame from base 1. A word on this clone: Its antigen is unknown. Base qualities are not recorded, but no much larger clone differs from it by a single base.

Study-wide findings and limitations: Neoantigen-specific CD4+ T cells were reported to be correlated with the function of CD8+ T cells, macrophages and B cells. Diverse differentiation states were reported to be shown by neoantigen-specific CD4+ T cells in melanoma.

The donors were people with melanoma. The library was made by the immunoSEQ multiplex PCR assay. TCRdb obtained this table from immuneACCESS and retained in-frame rearrangements with V and J assigned. These tables miss some clones; where compared with another copy, unresolved V genes account for less than half of the shortfall, and the remainder is unexplained. This sample comprises some 16,000 clones, 60% to 80% of them detected only once. Clones ranked in the top ten supply more than 10% of the sample. Sequencing input: cells from a culture (not recorded whether cultured in vitro). The V and J genes are TRBV9 and TRBJ2-7; TRBD2 could be the D gene, as 6 bases match. This TCR came from a human donor with melanoma. The CDR3 here reads CASSSQGGEQYF. The base sequence is TGTGCCAGCAGTTCCCAGGGAGGCGAGCAGTACTTC.